This T cell receptor (beta chain) was recovered during a study of shared clonotypes between healthy human individuals. Study conclusions and caveats: Blood alone was sampled, and tissue repertoires likely differ.

Concerning this clone itself: Its specificity is not known.

TCRdb's copy holds only in-frame clones and misses some; the assay was immunoSEQ multiplex PCR. This table has more than 1,200,000 clones, around 98.5% appearing once. HIV-negative, healthy adults without recent acute infections or vaccinations were the donors. Sequenced: naive CD4+ T cells sorted from blood. Subset here: CD45RA+ positively selected. The origin of this receptor is a man aged 30-40 years in good health.

CDR3 coding DNA: TGTGCCAGCAGCGGTACCGGGACAGGGAATGAAAAACTGTTTTTT. This translates into CASSGTGTGNEKLFF. The chain couples TRBV7-9 to TRBJ1-4, with TRBD1 matching over 9 bases. Germline CDR1 reads SEHNR; CDR2 reads FQNEAQ (reference sequence). The CDR3 is 15 amino acids. Trimming removed 5 bases from V and 5 bases from J; junction bases left unmatched: 6.